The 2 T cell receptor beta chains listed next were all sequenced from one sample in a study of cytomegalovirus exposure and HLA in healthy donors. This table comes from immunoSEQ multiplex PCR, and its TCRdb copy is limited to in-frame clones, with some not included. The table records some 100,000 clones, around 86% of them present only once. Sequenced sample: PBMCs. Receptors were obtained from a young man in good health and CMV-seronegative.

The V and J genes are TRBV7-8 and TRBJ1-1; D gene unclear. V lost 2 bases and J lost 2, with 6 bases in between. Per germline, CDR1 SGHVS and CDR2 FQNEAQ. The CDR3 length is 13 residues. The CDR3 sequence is CASSLNRNTEAFF. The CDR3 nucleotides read TGTGCCAGCAGCTTAAACAGAAACACTGAAGCTTTCTTT.

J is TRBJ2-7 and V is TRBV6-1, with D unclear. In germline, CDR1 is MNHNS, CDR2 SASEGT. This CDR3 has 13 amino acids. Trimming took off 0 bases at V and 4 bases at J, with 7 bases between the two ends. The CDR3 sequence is CASSEALRYEQYF. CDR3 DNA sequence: TGTGCCAGCAGTGAAGCGCTTCGGTACGAGCAGTACTTC.